These 21 T cell receptor beta chains came from one sample sequenced in a study of radiation and T cells in renal cell carcinoma. As to time point: baseline pretreatment blood. Treatment noted: 15 Gy SBRT to primary tumor, nephrectomy 4 weeks later. Only in-frame clones appear in the TCRdb table, and some are missing; sequencing was by immunoSEQ multiplex PCR. The sample includes about 91,000 clones, about four fifths of them seen just once. Sample: blood, taken from a patient whose treatment included radiotherapy and nephrectomy. The receptors here all came from a man aged 55 to 70 with renal cell carcinoma.

CDR3: CAISPGTGGNTEAFF. Written as DNA, the CDR3 is TGTGCCATCAGTCCCGGGACAGGGGGGAACACTGAAGCTTTCTTT. This rearrangement joins TRBV10-3 to TRBJ1-1; 11 nucleotides match TRBD1. CDR1 is ENHRY, CDR2 SYGVKD, per germline. The V segment lost 5 bases and the J segment 1 base; nucleotides outside the gene matches: 3. The CDR3 loop spans 15 amino acids.

This clone showed up just once. This rearrangement joins TRBV27 to TRBJ2-7; D is undetermined. The ends were cut back, 6 bases at V and 3 bases at J, with 12 bases in the middle. This CDR3 is built from 13 residues. Germline lookup yields CDR1 MNHEY and CDR2 SMNVEV (reference sequence). The CDR3 DNA reads TGTGCCAGCAGGATACTAAACGGCTACGAGCAGTACTTC. As protein: CASRILNGYEQYF.

The gene calls are TRBV7-9 and TRBJ2-1; no definite D call. This CDR3 comprises 11 residues. V lost 2 bases, J lost 5 bases, and 1 base lay in between. The V gene's germline CDR1 is SEHNR and CDR2 FQNEAQ (reference sequence). The CDR3, as DNA: TGTGCCAGCAGCTTAAACAATGAGCAGTTCTTC. Protein sequence: CASSLNNEQFF.

This clone was picked up a small number of times. The chain combines TRBV6-6 with TRBJ1-1; 10 nucleotides line up with TRBD1. This CDR3 has 12 residues. Germline assignment: CDR1 MNHNY and CDR2 SVGAGI (reference sequence). With 8 bases clipped from V and 9 bases from J, the junction kept 6 bases outside the gene matches. This CDR3 reads CASEPGQGKAFF. DNA of the CDR3: TGTGCCAGCGAACCGGGACAGGGGAAAGCTTTCTTT.

The chain joins TRBV29-1 to TRBJ2-1; TRBD2 matches at 12 bases. The V gene end was trimmed by 3 bases and the J gene end by 9 bases; junction bases not matched to a gene: 3. The germline gives CDR1 SQVTM, CDR2 ANQGSEA. This CDR3 is 13 amino acids long. The CDR3 spells CSVESSGRGEQFF. The CDR3 coding sequence is TGCAGCGTTGAGTCTAGCGGGAGGGGTGAGCAGTTCTTC.

To note about this clone: One end of the junction fails to match germline, which may point to a read error. CDR3 nucleotide sequence: TGCAGTGCTTTAGCGGGATCCCCCAACTTC. Encoded protein: CSALAGSPNF. The rearrangement joins TRBV20-1 to TRBJ2-5, with 8 bases aligning to TRBD2. The CDR3 length is 10 residues. Germline CDR1 reads DFQATT; CDR2 reads SNEGSKA (reference sequence).

This clone has just one count. The chain has TRBV4-2 and TRBJ2-1; possible D gene TRBD1, 5 bases. V was shortened by 1 base and J by 9 bases, with 13 bases between the two germline ends. The germline V gene has CDR1 LGHNA and CDR2 YNFKEQ. The CDR3 length is 14 residues. DNA for the CDR3: TGTGCCAGCAGCCAAGTCGGCAGGGTCGGTGAGCAGTTCTTC. Residues: CASSQVGRVGEQFF.

The rearrangement joins TRBV11-2 to TRBJ2-5, with 7 bases aligning to TRBD1. This CDR3 spans 15 amino acids. V lost 5 bases and J lost 3; bases outside the gene matches: 9. Germline assignment: CDR1 SGHAT and CDR2 FQNNGV. This CDR3 reads CASSSYRGQEETQYF. The CDR3 DNA reads as TGTGCCAGCAGCAGTTACAGGGGTCAAGAAGAGACCCAGTACTTC.

The rearrangement joins TRBV7-9 to TRBJ2-4; 10 bases are shared with TRBD1. V lost 5 bases and J lost 15; bases outside the gene matches: 16. Germline CDR1 reads SEHNR; CDR2 reads FQNEAQ (reference sequence). CDR3 length equals 15 residues. The CDR3, as DNA: TGTGCCAGCAGCCCGACCTCCGGGACAGGGGCCCTGGGGTACTTC. It encodes CASSPTSGTGALGYF.

The rearrangement links TRBV6-5 to TRBJ2-6; D is undetermined. Trimming took 5 bases from V and 1 from J, leaving 6 bases between them. The CDR3 length is 14 residues. Germline V lookup: CDR1 MNHEY, CDR2 SVGAGI. The CDR3 bases are TGTGCCAGCAGTATAGGTTCTGGGGCCAACGTCCTGACTTTC. Translation: CASSIGSGANVLTF.

This rearrangement joins TRBV19 to TRBJ2-7; 8 bases fit TRBD1. The CDR3 is made up of 15 amino acids. Germline lookup yields CDR1 LNHDA and CDR2 SQIVND (reference sequence). J lost 3 bases, V lost 6 bases, and 10 bases had no gene match. In DNA form, the CDR3 reads TGTGCCAGTAGCACGGTCAGGGGGCTCGTCTACGAGCAGTACTTC. Residues: CASSTVRGLVYEQYF.

CDR3 DNA: TGTGCCATCCGGAGTGTTGGGCCGAGCAATCAGCCCCAGCATTTT. As protein: CAIRSVGPSNQPQHF. The V and J genes are TRBV6-7 and TRBJ1-5; no clear D. TRBV6-7 has ORF status, its function being uncertain. V shed 10 bases and J shed 1 base, with 17 bases lying between them. CDR3 length equals 15 residues.

In its sample, this clone was seen once. The rearrangement joins TRBV2 to TRBJ2-7; D unresolved. The CDR3 sequence is 14 residues long. V lost 6 bases, J lost 6 bases, and 18 bases lay in between. CDR1 SNHLY and CDR2 FYNNEI come from the germline V gene. CDR3 in amino acids: CASRQRTGRSEQYF. CDR3 in DNA: TGTGCCAGCAGACAAAGAACCGGCCGGAGCGAGCAGTACTTC.

This chain joins TRBV10-3 and TRBJ2-3; D gene unclear. The CDR3 covers 15 residues. Deletions cut 0 bases from V and 2 bases from J, with 9 bases between. Germline CDR1 reads ENHRY; CDR2 reads SYGVKD. The CDR3 DNA reads TGTGCCATCAGTGAGTCCCGACGTACCACAGATACGCAGTATTTT. As protein: CAISESRRTTDTQYF.

This rearrangement joins TRBV10-1 to TRBJ2-1; 8 bases fit TRBD2. CDR1 is WNHNN, CDR2 SYGVQD, per germline (reference sequence). This CDR3 is 14 amino acids long. The ends lost 8 bases at V and 3 bases at J; junction bases unmatched: 6. CDR3 region: CASSAGAIYNEQFF. CDR3 nucleotide sequence: TGCGCCAGCTCAGCGGGAGCAATCTACAATGAGCAGTTCTTC.

This clone was found once. The V gene is TRBV28, the J gene TRBJ2-7; D is possibly TRBD1 or TRBD2 (5 bases each). V was clipped by 7 bases and J by 5 bases, with 12 bases between them. CDR1 and CDR2 from the germline V gene are MDHEN and SYDVKM. The CDR3 covers 12 residues. The CDR3 bases are TGTGCCAGCACCAGGGACGGGAACGAGCAGTACTTC. This sequence encodes CASTRDGNEQYF. Together with reference TRBV28 and TRBJ2-7, the CDR3 gives the full variable domain: DVKVTQSSRYLVKRTGEKVFLECVQDMDHENMFWYRQDPGLGLRLIYFSYDVKMKEKGDIPEGYSVSREKKERFSLILESASTNQTSMYLCASTRDGNEQYFGPGTRLTVT.

The chain has TRBV7-2 and TRBJ2-3; 9 positions agree with TRBD2. J lost 1 base, V lost 0 bases, and 11 bases had no gene match. The CDR3 contains 19 residues. Germline CDR1 and CDR2: SGHTA and FQGNSA. The CDR3 spells CASSLASSHSGRRTDTQYF. The CDR3 DNA reads TGTGCCAGCAGCTTAGCTTCTTCCCACAGCGGGAGGCGCACAGATACGCAGTATTTT.

The rearrangement uses TRBV6-5 and TRBJ2-1, with D perhaps TRBD1 (6 bases). V was clipped by 0 bases and J by 9 bases, with 15 bases between them. CDR1 and CDR2 (germline): MNHEY, SVGAGI. The CDR3 loop spans 15 amino acids. The CDR3 sequence is CASSYSLAGVGEQFF. DNA for the CDR3: TGTGCCAGCAGTTACTCGTTAGCAGGGGTGGGTGAGCAGTTCTTC.

The chain employs TRBV14 and TRBJ2-2, with D perhaps TRBD2 (6 bases). The CDR3 sequence is 13 residues long. The germline V gene has CDR1 SGHDN and CDR2 FVKESK. V lost 4 bases, J lost 7 bases, and 10 bases lay in between. CDR3 sequence reads: CASSLTSFGELFF. CDR3 bases: TGTGCCAGCAGCCTAACTAGCTTCGGGGAGCTGTTTTTT.

This clone was detected a few times. The genes are TRBV19 and TRBJ1-1; D is unclear. The CDR3 runs 12 residues. Per germline, CDR1 LNHDA and CDR2 SQIVND (reference sequence). Trimming took 1 base from V and 7 from J, leaving 7 bases between them. In DNA form, the CDR3 reads TGTGCCAGTAGTATAGGCGGACTTGAAGCTTTCTTT. Protein sequence: CASSIGGLEAFF. The full variable domain, rest sourced from reference TRBV19 and TRBJ1-1, is DGGITQSPKYLFRKEGQNVTLSCEQNLNHDAMYWYRQDPGQGLRLIYYSQIVNDFQKGDIAEGYSVSREKKESFPLTVTSAQKNPTAFYLCASSIGGLEAFFGQGTRLTVV.

The V and J genes are TRBV10-3 and TRBJ2-5, with 10 positions matching TRBD1. The germline CDR1 and CDR2 sequences are ENHRY and SYGVKD. This CDR3 comprises 14 residues. With 6 bases clipped from V and 5 bases from J, the junction kept 6 bases outside the gene matches. The CDR3 region is CAIRTGTGDETQYF. Written as DNA, the CDR3 is TGTGCCATCAGGACCGGGACAGGGGACGAGACCCAGTACTTC.